This T cell receptor (beta chain) stems from a study of shared clonotypes between healthy human individuals. Study details: Samples came from a couple of female and three male donors aged 18 to 49. Each donor's CD8 memory used one plate, CD8 naive two, each CD4 subset three.

Sequencing was performed with immunoSEQ multiplex PCR; in TCRdb, only in-frame clones are kept and a portion is missing. The sample comprises 560,000 or so clones, about 95% of which are singletons, and around 0.1% rests with the top ten. Cells designated naive CD8 were CD45RO-negative and were positively selected for CCR7, with terminally differentiated effector memory CD45RA+ cells excluded. The donors, all of them Caucasian adults, lived in Nashville, Tennessee. Sequenced material: naive CD8+ T cells sorted from blood. This clonotype originated in a woman under 40 in good health.

DNA for the CDR3: TGTGCCAGCCAGGGGGGGGGATCCTACAATGAGCAGTTCTTC. This sequence encodes CASQGGGSYNEQFF. V and J are TRBV4-2 and TRBJ2-1; D might be TRBD1 or TRBD2, each matching 7 bases. The germline gives CDR1 LGHNA, CDR2 YNFKEQ. V lost 8 bases, J lost 1 base, and 12 bases lay in between. The CDR3 length is 14 residues.